This is a list of T cell receptor beta chains from one sample in a study of T cell repertoires in aging, cancer and after chemotherapy. Via MiXCR, TCRdb re-called the multiplex PCR reads, giving one row per CDR3 protein. Among around 800 distinct CDR3 sequences listed, around 18% were seen once. Sequencing was carried out using blood. All receptors derive from a human donor with a blood cancer. CDR3s include the opening cysteine and the closing phenylalanine or tryptophan. Fields, in order: J gene, V gene, D gene, clone size, CDR3 protein, CDR3 DNA. A D gene is named only where the DNA matches it firmly. The size entry is marked missing in some rows and otherwise reads once, few, many or a size class.

>TRBJ2-1|TRBV6-6|.|large
CASSYSPPGGIYNEQFF
TGTGCCAGCAGTTACTCCCCCCCGGGTGGGATCTACAATGAGCAGTTCTTC
>TRBJ2-1|TRBV5-5|.|large
CASSLVLSEQFF
TGTGCCAGCAGCTTGGTTCTAAGTGAGCAGTTCTTC
>TRBJ2-1|TRBV19|TRBD1|large
CASSLRTGKRVRYNEQFF
TGTGCCAGTAGTCTCCGGACAGGGAAGAGGGTACGATACAATGAGCAGTTCTTC
>TRBJ1-2|TRBV29-1|.|large
CSVVLANYGYTF
TGCAGCGTTGTATTAGCGAACTATGGCTACACCTTC
>TRBJ2-1|TRBV6-5|TRBD2|large
CASSYSNPSGIYNEQFF
TGTGCCAGCAGTTACTCGAATCCTAGCGGCATCTACAATGAGCAGTTCTTC
>TRBJ1-2|TRBV5-4|.|.
CASSPYHPTGYYGYTF
TGTGCCAGCAGCCCTTATCACCCTACAGGATACTATGGCTACACCTTC
>TRBJ2-1|TRBV12-3/TRBV12-4|.|medium-sized
CASSPWGDEQFF
TGTGCCAGCAGCCCGTGGGGTGACGAGCAGTTCTTC
>TRBJ2-1|TRBV5-4|TRBD2|large
CASSLVAAGVQDEQFF
TGTGCCAGCAGCTTGGTAGCAGCGGGGGTTCAGGATGAGCAGTTCTTC
>TRBJ2-3|TRBV5-5|TRBD2|.
CASSLVASGGLPDTQYF
TGTGCCAGCAGCTTGGTGGCTAGCGGGGGTCTGCCAGATACGCAGTATTTT
>TRBJ2-1|TRBV7-5|.|few
CISVPAAQWTADNEQFF
.
>TRBJ1-5|TRBV25-1|.|few
CASSESASSSNQPQHF
TGTGCCAGCAGTGAATCGGCCAGTTCGAGCAATCAGCCCCAGCATTTT
>TRBJ2-7|TRBV20-1|.|medium-sized
CSAKRAGSSYEQYF
TGCAGTGCTAAGAGGGCGGGAAGCTCCTACGAGCAGTACTTC
>TRBJ1-6|TRBV6-6|TRBD1|large
CASSYSLTGMNSPLHF
TGTGCCAGCAGTTACTCTCTGACAGGGATGAATTCACCCCTCCACTTT
>TRBJ2-5|TRBV6-1|.|large
CASSRQPQETQYF
TGTGCCAGCAGTAGACAGCCTCAAGAGACCCAGTACTTC
>TRBJ2-5|TRBV24-1|.|medium-sized
CATSGGYTETQYF
TGTGCCACCAGTGGGGGGTACACGGAGACCCAGTACTTC
>TRBJ2-7|TRBV15|.|large
CATSRESGYSSYEQYF
TGTGCCACCAGCAGAGAGTCGGGTTACTCCTCCTACGAGCAGTACTTC
>TRBJ1-6|TRBV7-9|.|medium-sized
CASSRGDRRNSPLHF
TGTGCCAGCAGCCGCGGGGACCGACGAAATTCACCCCTCCACTTT
>TRBJ2-3|TRBV5-1|.|large
CASRRSLTDTQYF
TGCGCCAGCAGGCGTAGTTTAACAGATACGCAGTATTTT
>TRBJ1-1|TRBV12-3/TRBV12-4|.|medium-sized
CASSSRLRNTEAFF
TGTGCCAGCAGTTCAAGACTCCGGAACACTGAAGCTTTCTTT
>TRBJ1-2|TRBV20-1|.|medium-sized
CSAPVNYGYTF
TGCAGTGCGCCCGTTAACTATGGCTACACCTTC
>TRBJ2-6|TRBV28|.|large
CASIGQPSGANVLTF
TGTGCCAGCATCGGACAGCCCTCTGGGGCCAACGTCCTGACTTTC
>TRBJ1-4|TRBV5-1|TRBD1|medium-sized
CASSWWTGAMVEKLFF
TGCGCCAGCAGCTGGTGGACAGGGGCGATGGTTGAAAAACTGTTTTTT
>TRBJ2-1|TRBV7-3|TRBD2|few
CASATSGANEQFF
TGTGCCAGCGCGACTAGCGGGGCTAATGAGCAGTTCTTC
>TRBJ2-1|TRBV10-3|.|medium-sized
CATAFSDIYNEQFF
TGTGCCACTGCATTTAGCGACATCTACAATGAGCAGTTCTTC
>TRBJ1-1|TRBV5-1|.|medium-sized
CASRRDVTEAFF
TGCGCCAGCAGGAGGGACGTCACTGAAGCTTTCTTT
>TRBJ2-2|TRBV19|.|.
CASSTVRVHTGELFF
TGTGCCAGTAGTACGGTCAGGGTGCACACCGGGGAGCTGTTTTTT
>TRBJ1-2|TRBV7-9|.|.
CASNSTGEGAYGYTF
TGTGCCAGCAACTCCACAGGAGAAGGGGCTTATGGCTACACCTTC
>TRBJ1-2|TRBV12-3/TRBV12-4|.|.
CASSLRAHYGYTF
TGTGCCAGCAGTTTGAGGGCGCACTATGGCTACACCTTC
>TRBJ2-1|TRBV5-4|.|.
CASRLAGGVQDEQFF
TGTGCCAGCAGATTAGCAGGGGGGGTTCAGGATGAGCAGTTCTTC
>TRBJ2-5|TRBV9|TRBD2|few
CASSVAGGLEETQYF
TGTGCCAGCAGCGTAGCGGGAGGGTTGGAAGAGACCCAGTACTTC
>TRBJ2-7|TRBV29-1|.|.
CSAQVWDIYEQYF
TGCAGCGCCCAGGTCTGGGACATCTACGAGCAGTACTTC